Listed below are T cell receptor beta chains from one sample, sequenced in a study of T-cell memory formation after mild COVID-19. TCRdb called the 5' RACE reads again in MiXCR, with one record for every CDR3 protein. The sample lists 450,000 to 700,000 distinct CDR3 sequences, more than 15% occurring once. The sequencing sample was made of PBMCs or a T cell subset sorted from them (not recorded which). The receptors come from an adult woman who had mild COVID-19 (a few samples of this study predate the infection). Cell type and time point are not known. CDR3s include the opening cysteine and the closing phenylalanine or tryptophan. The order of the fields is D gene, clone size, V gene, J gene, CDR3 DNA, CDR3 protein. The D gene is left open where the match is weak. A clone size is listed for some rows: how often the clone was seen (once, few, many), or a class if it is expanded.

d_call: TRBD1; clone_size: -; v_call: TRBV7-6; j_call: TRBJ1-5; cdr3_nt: TGTGCCAGCAGCTTAACGGCAGGGGGCTGGAGCAATCAGCCCCAGCATTTT; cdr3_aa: CASSLTAGGWSNQPQHF
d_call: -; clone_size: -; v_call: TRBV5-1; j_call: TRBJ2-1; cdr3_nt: TGCGCCAGCAGCTTGGCCCCGACGGACAGTTACAATGAGCAGTTCTTC; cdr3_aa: CASSLAPTDSYNEQFF
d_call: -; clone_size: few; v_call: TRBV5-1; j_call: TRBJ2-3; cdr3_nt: TGCGCCAGCAGCTTGGTTTCCGGGCGTCCTAGCACAGATACGCAGTATTTT; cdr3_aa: CASSLVSGRPSTDTQYF
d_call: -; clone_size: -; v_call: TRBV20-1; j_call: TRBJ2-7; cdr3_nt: TGCAGTGCCCCGACCACCTTATACGAGCAGTACTTC; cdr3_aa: CSAPTTLYEQYF
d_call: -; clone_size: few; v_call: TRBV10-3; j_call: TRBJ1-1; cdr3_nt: TGTGCCATCAGACCCGGGACCGAAGCTTTCTTT; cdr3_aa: CAIRPGTEAFF
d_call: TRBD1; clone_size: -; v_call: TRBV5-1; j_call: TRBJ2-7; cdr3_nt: TGCGCCAGCAGCTCCCTGACAGGGTCCTACGAGCAGTACTTC; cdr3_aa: CASSSLTGSYEQYF
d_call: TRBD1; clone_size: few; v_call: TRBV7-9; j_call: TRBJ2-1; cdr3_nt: TGTGCCAGCAGCTCTCCGGGACAGGGGTCCCATGAGCAGTTCTTC; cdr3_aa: CASSSPGQGSHEQFF
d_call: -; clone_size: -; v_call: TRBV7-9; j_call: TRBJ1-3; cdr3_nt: TGTGCCAGCAGCTCACAGGGAGACACCATATATTTT; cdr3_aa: CASSSQGDTIYF
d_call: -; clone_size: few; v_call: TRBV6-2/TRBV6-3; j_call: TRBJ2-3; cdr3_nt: TGTGCCAGCAGTTACGGCATCGGATCCACCATTAGCACAGATACGCAGTATTTT; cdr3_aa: CASSYGIGSTISTDTQYF
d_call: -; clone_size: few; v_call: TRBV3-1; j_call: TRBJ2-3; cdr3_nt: TGTGCCAGCAGCTCCACGGGTAGCGAGTCCTTCACAGATACGCAGTATTTT; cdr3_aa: CASSSTGSESFTDTQYF
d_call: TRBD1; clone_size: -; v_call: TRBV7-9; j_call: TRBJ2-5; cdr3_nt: TGTGCCAGCAGTACCGACAGGGGGCAAGAGACCCAGTACTTC; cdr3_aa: CASSTDRGQETQYF
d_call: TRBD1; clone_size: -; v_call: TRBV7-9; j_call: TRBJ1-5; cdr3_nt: TGTGCCAGCAGCTGGGGGACAGGGCCCAATCAGCCCCAGCATTTT; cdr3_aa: CASSWGTGPNQPQHF
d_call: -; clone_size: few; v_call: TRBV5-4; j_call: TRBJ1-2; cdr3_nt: TGTGCCAGCAGCTTGGGCAGGGGAAGTGGCTACACCTTC; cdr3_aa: CASSLGRGSGYTF
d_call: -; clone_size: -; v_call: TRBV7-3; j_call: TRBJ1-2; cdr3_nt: TGTGCCAGCAGCTTAGGGGGCGCGGGCTATGGCTACACCTTC; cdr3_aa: CASSLGGAGYGYTF
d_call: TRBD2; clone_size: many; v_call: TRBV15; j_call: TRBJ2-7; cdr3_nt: TGTGCCACCAGCACCCTCTTAGGTAGCGGGATCGAGCAGTACTTC; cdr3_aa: CATSTLLGSGIEQYF
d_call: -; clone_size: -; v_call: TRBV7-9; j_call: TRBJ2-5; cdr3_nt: TGTGCCAGCAGCTTAGCGCGAAGGCAGGGGTGGCAAGAGACCCAGTACTTC; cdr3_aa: CASSLARRQGWQETQYF
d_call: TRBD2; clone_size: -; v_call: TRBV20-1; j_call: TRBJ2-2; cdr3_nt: TGCAGTGCTTCTCAAGGACTAGCGGAAACCGGGGAGCTGTTTTTT; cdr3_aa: CSASQGLAETGELFF
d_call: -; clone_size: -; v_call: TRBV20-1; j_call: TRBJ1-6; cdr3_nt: TGCAGTGCGACTACAGGGAACTCCTATAATTCACCCCTCCACTTT; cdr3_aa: CSATTGNSYNSPLHF
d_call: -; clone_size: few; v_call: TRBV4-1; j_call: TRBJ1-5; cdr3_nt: TGCGCCAGCAGCCAGAGCTTGACAGAAAATCAGCCCCAGCATTTT; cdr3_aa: CASSQSLTENQPQHF
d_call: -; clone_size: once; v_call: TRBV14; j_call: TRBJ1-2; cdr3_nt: TGTGCCAGCAGCCCGGACAGTCGAGGATTGTATGGCTACACCTTC; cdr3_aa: CASSPDSRGLYGYTF
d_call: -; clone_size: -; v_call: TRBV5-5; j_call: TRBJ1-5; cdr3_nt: TGTGCCAGCAGCTACTCCGGGGGACAGCCCCAGCATTTT; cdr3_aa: CASSYSGGQPQHF
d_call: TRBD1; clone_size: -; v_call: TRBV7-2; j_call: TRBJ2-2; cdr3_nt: TGTGCCAGCAGCCGCCCCGGGACAGGGATAGACACCGGGGAGCTGTTTTTT; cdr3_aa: CASSRPGTGIDTGELFF
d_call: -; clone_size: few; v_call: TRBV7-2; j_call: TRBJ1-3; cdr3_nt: TGTGCCAGCAGCTTAGGGCCGGACGGGTGGGACACCATATATTTT; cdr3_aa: CASSLGPDGWDTIYF
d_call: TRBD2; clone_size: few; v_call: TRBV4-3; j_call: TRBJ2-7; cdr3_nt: TGCGCCAGCAGCTATCGAGACGCGGGAGGGCAAGACGAGCAGTACTTC; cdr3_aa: CASSYRDAGGQDEQYF
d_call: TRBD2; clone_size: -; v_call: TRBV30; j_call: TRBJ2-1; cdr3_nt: TGTGCCTGGAGTGAGGGACTAGCGTTTCATGAGCAGTTCTTC; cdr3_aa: CAWSEGLAFHEQFF
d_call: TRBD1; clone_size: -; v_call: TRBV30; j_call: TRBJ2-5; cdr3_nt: TGTGCCTGGCAGGACAGGGGGAGGCAAGAGACCCAGTACTTC; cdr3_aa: CAWQDRGRQETQYF
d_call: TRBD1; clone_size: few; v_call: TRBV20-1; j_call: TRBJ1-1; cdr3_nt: TGCAGTGCCGGGACAGATGACACTGAAGCTTTCTTT; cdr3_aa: CSAGTDDTEAFF
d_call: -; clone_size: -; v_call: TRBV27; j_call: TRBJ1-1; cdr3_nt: TGTGCCAGCAGTTTATTTTGGCAGGGGAACACTGAAGCTTTCTTT; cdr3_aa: CASSLFWQGNTEAFF
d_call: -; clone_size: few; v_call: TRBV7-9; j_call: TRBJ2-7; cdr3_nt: TGTGCCAGCGATCGTCCGGGAGTACGCGAGCAGTACTTC; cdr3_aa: CASDRPGVREQYF
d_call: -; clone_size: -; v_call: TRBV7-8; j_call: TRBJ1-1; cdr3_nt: TGTGCCAGCGGAATGAACACTGAAGCTTTCTTT; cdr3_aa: CASGMNTEAFF
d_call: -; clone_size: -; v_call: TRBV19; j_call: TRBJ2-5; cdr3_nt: TGTGCCAGCCGGGACTTCCAAGAGACCCAGTACTTC; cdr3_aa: CASRDFQETQYF
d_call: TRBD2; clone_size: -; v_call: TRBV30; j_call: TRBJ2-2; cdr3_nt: TGTGCCTGGAGTGTTAGCGGGAGGCAGAACACCGGGGAGCTGTTTTTT; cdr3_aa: CAWSVSGRQNTGELFF
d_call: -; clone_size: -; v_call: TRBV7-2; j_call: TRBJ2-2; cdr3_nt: TGTGCCAGCAGCTTAAACCAGTGGGCCACCGGGGAGCTGTTTTTT; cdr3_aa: CASSLNQWATGELFF
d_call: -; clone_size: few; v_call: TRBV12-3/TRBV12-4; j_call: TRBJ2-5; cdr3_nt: TGTGCCAGCAGTTTGGGGGGACATGAGACCCAGTACTTC; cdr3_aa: CASSLGGHETQYF
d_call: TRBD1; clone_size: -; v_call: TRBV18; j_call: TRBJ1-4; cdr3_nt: TGTGCCAGCTCATCTCAGGGGGCTCCTAATGAAAAACTGTTTTTT; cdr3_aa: CASSSQGAPNEKLFF
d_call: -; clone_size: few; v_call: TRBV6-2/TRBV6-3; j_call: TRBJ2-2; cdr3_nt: TGTGCCAGCAGTCCGACGGGAGAGAACACCGGGGAGCTGTTTTTT; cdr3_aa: CASSPTGENTGELFF
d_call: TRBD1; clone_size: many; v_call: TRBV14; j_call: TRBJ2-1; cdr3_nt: TGTGCCAGCAGCCGAATGCCGGGACAGGGGTCCGGCAATGAGCAGTTCTTC; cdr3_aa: CASSRMPGQGSGNEQFF
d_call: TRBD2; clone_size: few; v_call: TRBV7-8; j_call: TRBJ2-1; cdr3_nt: TGTGCCAGCAGCGGGGGACCGGGACTAGAGGAAATGTCCTTC; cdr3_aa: CASSGGPGLEEMSF